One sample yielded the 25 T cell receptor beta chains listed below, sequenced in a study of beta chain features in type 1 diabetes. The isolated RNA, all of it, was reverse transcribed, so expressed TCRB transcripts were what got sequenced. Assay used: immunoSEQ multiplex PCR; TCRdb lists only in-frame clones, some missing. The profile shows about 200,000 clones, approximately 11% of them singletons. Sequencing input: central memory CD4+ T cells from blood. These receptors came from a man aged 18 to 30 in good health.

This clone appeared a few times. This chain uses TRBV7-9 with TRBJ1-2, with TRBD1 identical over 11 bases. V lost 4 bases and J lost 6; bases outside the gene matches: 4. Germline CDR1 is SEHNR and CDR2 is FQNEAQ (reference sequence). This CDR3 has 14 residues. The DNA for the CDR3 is TGTGCCAGCAGCTGGGACAGGGGGTATAATGGCTACACCTTC. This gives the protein CASSWDRGYNGYTF.

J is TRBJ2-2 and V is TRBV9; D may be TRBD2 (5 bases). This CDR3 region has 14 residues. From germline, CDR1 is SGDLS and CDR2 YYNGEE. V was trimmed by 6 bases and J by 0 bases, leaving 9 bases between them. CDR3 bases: TGTGCCAGCACCAGCGGACCGAACACCGGGGAGCTGTTTTTT. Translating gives CASTSGPNTGELFF.

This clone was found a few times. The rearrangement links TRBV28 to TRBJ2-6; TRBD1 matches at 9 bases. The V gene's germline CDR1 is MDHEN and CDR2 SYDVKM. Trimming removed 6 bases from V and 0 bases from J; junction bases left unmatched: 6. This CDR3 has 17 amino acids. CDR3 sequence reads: CASRPGQGTSGANVLTF. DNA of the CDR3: TGTGCCAGCAGGCCGGGACAGGGTACCTCTGGGGCCAACGTCCTGACTTTC. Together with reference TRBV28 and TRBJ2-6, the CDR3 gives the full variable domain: DVKVTQSSRYLVKRTGEKVFLECVQDMDHENMFWYRQDPGLGLRLIYFSYDVKMKEKGDIPEGYSVSREKKERFSLILESASTNQTSMYLCASRPGQGTSGANVLTFGAGSRLTVL.

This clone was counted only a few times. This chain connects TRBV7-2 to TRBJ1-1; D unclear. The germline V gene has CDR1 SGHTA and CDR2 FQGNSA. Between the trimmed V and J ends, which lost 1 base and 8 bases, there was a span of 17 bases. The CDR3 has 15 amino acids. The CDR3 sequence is CASSLVLSGSEEAFF. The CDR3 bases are TGTGCCAGCAGCTTAGTATTGTCGGGCAGCGAAGAAGCTTTCTTT.

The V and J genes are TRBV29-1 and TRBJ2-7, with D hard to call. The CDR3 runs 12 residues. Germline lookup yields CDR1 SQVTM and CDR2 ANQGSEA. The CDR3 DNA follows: TGCACCGCGTTGGGCGCTAACTACGAGCAGTACTTC. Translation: CTALGANYEQYF.

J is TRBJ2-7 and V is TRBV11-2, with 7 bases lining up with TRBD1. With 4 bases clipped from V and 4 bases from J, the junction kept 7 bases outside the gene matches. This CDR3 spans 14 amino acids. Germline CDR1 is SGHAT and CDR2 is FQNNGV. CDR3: CASSWGRGQYEQYF. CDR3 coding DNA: TGTGCCAGCAGCTGGGGACGGGGACAGTACGAGCAGTACTTC.

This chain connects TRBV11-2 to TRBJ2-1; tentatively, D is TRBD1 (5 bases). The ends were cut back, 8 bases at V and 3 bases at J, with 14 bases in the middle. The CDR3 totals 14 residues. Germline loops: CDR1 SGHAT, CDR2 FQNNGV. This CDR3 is CASAAGFLYNEQFF. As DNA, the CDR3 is TGTGCCAGCGCAGCAGGGTTTCTCTACAATGAGCAGTTCTTC.

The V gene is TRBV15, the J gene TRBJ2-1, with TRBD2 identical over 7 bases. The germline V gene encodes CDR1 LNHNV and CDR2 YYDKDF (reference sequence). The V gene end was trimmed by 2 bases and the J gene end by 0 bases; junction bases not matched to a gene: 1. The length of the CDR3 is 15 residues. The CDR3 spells CATSRLAGSYNEQFF. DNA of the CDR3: TGTGCCACCAGCAGATTAGCGGGCTCCTACAATGAGCAGTTCTTC.

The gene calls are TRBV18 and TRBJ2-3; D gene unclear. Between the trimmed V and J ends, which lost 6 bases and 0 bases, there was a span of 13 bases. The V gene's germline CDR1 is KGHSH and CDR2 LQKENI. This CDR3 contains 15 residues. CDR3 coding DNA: TGTGCCAGCTCCTACGATAGCTATAGCACAGATACGCAGTATTTT. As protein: CASSYDSYSTDTQYF.

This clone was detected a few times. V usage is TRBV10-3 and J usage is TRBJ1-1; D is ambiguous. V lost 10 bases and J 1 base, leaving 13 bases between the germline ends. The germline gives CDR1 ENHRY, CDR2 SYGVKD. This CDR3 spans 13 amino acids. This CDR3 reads CATSGLGNTEAFF. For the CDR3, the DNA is TGTGCCACGTCCGGGCTCGGGAACACTGAAGCTTTCTTT.

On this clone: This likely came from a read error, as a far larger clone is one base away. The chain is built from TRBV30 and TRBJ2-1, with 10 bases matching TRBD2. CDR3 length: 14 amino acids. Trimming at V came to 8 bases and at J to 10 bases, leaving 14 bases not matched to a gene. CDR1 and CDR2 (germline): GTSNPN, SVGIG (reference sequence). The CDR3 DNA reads TGTGCCGGGGACTCTAGCGGGAGCTACCGCGAGCAGTTCTTC. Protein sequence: CAGDSSGSYREQFF.

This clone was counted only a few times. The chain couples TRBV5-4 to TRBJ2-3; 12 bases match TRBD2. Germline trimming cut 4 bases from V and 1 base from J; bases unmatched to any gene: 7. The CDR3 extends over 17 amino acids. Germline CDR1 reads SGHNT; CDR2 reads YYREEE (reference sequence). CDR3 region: CASSPRLAGEGTDTQYF. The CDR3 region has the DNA TGTGCCAGCAGCCCCCGACTAGCGGGAGAAGGCACAGATACGCAGTATTTT. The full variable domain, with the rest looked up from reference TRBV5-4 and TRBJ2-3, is ETGVTQSPTHLIKTRGQQVTLRCSSQSGHNTVSWYQQALGQGPQFIFQYYREEENGRGNFPPRFSGLQFPNYSSELNVNALELDDSALYLCASSPRLAGEGTDTQYFGPGTRLTVL.

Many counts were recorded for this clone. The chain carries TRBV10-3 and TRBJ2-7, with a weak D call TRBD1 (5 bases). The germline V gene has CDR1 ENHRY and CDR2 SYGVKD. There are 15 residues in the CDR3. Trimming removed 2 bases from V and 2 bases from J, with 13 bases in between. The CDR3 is CAISEVQGKAYEQYF. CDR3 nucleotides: TGTGCCATCAGTGAGGTTCAGGGAAAGGCCTACGAGCAGTACTTC.

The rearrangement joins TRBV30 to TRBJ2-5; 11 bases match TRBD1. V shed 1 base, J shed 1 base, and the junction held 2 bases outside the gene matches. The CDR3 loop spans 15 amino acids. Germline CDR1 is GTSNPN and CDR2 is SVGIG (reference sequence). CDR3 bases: TGTGCCTGGAGTGCCGGGACAGGGGGCCAAGAGACCCAGTACTTC. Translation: CAWSAGTGGQETQYF. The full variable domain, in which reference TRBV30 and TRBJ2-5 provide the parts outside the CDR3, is SQTIHQWPATLVQPVGSPLSLECTVEGTSNPNLYWYRQAAGRGLQLLFYSVGIGQISSEVPQNLSASRPQDRQFILSSKKLLLSDSGFYLCAWSAGTGGQETQYFGPGTRLLVL.

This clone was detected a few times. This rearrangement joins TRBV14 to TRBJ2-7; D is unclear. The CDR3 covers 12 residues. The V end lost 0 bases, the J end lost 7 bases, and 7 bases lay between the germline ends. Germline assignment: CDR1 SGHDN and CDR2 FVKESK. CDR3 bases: TGTGCCAGCAGCCAAGATGCCCGTGAGCAGTACTTC. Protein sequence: CASSQDAREQYF.

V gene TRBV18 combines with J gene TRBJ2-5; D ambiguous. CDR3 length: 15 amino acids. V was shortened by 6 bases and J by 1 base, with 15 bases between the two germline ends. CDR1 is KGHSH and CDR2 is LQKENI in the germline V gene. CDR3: CASSPLAETQETQYF. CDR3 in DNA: TGTGCCAGCTCCCCCCTGGCGGAGACCCAAGAGACCCAGTACTTC.

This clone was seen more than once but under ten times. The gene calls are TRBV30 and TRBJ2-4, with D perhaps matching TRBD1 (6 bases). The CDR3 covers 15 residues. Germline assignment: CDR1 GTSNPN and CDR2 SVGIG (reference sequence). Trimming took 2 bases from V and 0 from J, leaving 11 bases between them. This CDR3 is CAWSLGQLAKNIQYF. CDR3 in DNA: TGTGCCTGGAGTCTCGGACAGCTAGCCAAAAACATTCAGTACTTC.

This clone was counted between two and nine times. The CDR3 here is CSVWFYEQFF. Here the CDR3 DNA reads TGCAGCGTTTGGTTTTATGAGCAGTTCTTC. The chain employs TRBV29-1 and TRBJ2-1; D is ambiguous. The CDR3 is 10 amino acids. Deletions cut 5 bases from V and 8 bases from J, with 7 bases between. The germline gives CDR1 SQVTM, CDR2 ANQGSEA.

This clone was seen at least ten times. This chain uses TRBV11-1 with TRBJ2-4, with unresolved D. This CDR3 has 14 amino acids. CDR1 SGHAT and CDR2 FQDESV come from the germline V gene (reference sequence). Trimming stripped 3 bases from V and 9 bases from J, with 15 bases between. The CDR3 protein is CASSLETGPAIQYF. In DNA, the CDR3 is TGTGCCAGCAGCTTGGAGACTGGTCCCGCCATTCAGTACTTC.

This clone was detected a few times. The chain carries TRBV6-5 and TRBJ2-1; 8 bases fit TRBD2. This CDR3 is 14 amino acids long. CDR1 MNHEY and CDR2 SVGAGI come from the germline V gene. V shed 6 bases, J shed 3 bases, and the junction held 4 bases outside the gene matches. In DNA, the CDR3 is TGTGCCAGCAGAGTTAGCGGGATCTACAATGAGCAGTTCTTC. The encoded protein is CASRVSGIYNEQFF.

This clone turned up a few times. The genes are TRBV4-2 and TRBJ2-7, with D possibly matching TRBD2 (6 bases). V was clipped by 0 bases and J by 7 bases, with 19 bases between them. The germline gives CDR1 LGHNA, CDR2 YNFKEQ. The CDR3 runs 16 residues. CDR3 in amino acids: CASSQDLGREIREQYF. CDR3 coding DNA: TGTGCCAGCAGCCAAGATCTAGGGCGGGAAATTCGAGAGCAGTACTTC.

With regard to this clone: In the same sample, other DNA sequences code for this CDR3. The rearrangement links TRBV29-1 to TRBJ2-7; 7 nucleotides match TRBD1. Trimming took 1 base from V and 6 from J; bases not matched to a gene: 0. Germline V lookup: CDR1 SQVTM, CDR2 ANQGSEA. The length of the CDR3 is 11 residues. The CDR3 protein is CSVEAGGEQYF. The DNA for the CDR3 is TGCAGCGTTGAAGCAGGGGGCGAGCAGTACTTC.

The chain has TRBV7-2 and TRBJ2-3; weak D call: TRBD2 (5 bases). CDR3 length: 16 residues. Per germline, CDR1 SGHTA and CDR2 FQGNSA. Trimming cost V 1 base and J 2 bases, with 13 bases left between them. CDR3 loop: CASSLGGSADTDTQYF. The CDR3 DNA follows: TGTGCCAGCAGCTTAGGCGGTAGCGCAGACACAGATACGCAGTATTTT.

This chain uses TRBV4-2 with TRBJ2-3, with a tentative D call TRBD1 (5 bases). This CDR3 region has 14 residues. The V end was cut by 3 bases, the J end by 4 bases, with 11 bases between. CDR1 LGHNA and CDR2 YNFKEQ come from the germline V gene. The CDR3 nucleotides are TGTGCCAGCAGCCAGGATAGACAGTCAGATACGCAGTATTTT. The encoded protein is CASSQDRQSDTQYF.

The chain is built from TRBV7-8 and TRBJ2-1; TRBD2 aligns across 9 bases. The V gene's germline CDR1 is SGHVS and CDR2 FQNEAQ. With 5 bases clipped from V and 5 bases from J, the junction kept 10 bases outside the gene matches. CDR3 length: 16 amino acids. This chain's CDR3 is CASSPSVASGNNEQFF. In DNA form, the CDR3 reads TGTGCCAGCAGCCCCAGCGTCGCTAGCGGGAACAATGAGCAGTTCTTC.